This T cell receptor (beta chain) is from a study of Graves' ophthalmopathy and Graves' hyperthyroidism. Amplified TCR beta CDR3 regions were obtained using RNA transcripts as template. HTBI primers served in a first-round RT-PCR, which a second-round multiplex PCR followed. TCRdb reanalysed the multiplex PCR reads using MiXCR and keeps one entry per CDR3 protein. There are roughly 700,000 distinct CDR3 sequences in the sample; 35% to 50% occur only once, and 44% lies in the top ten. Comment on this clonotype: Its antigen is not identified. The junction and the germline gene differ at one end; a read error may be behind it.

Study-wide points: Sensitivity of around 88% and specificity of about 77% were achieved when a 13-signature model separated ophthalmopathy from stable hyperthyroidism.

Sequencing was performed on peripheral blood. This clonotype was obtained from an adult man with Graves' ophthalmopathy.

CDR3 residues: CSGGGLVTYGQYF. CDR3 nucleotide sequence: TGCAGCGGAGGCGGTCTGGTTACCTACGGGCAGTACTTC. The rearrangement uses TRBV29-1 and TRBJ2-7; D not resolved. This CDR3 is 13 amino acids long. From germline, CDR1 is SQVTM and CDR2 ANQGSEA.